These 18 T cell receptor beta chains were sequenced from one sample in a study of identical twins. A single record per CDR3 protein comes from TCRdb applying MiXCR to the 5' RACE reads. The table has about 570,000 distinct CDR3 sequences, 9.6% seen once. These data were likewise used in another study, on yellow fever vaccine responses in identical twins.

Specimen: PBMCs. These receptors originate from a woman between 18 and 30 years old in good health.

V and J are TRBV12-3 or TRBV12-4 and TRBJ2-4; a weak D match, TRBD1 (5 bases). The V gene lost 1 base and the J gene lost 1 base, with 11 bases spanning the gap. There are 16 residues in the CDR3. For the CDR3, the DNA is TGTGCCAGCAGTTTAGAGGCAGGGCCGGCCAAAAACATTCAGTACTTC. It is translated as CASSLEAGPAKNIQYF.

This clonotype was counted a few times. The J gene is TRBJ2-7, the V gene TRBV29-1; possible D gene TRBD1, 6 bases. The germline V gene has CDR1 SQVTM and CDR2 ANQGSEA. With 6 bases removed from V and 3 bases from J, the gap between germline ends came to 12 bases. This CDR3 has 12 amino acids. The CDR3 reads CSVGRGDYEQYF. The DNA of the CDR3 is TGCAGCGTGGGCAGGGGAGACTACGAGCAGTACTTC.

This clonotype has at least ten counts. The V gene is TRBV12-3 or TRBV12-4, the J gene TRBJ2-3; possibly TRBD1 or TRBD2 for D (5 bases each). CDR3 length equals 14 residues. Trimming stripped 7 bases from V and 0 bases from J, with 11 bases between. CDR3 protein: CASTRDPSTDTQYF. DNA for the CDR3: TGTGCCAGCACCCGGGACCCGAGCACAGATACGCAGTATTTT.

The chain employs TRBV3-1 and TRBJ2-5; TRBD2 agrees at 8 bases. The CDR3 runs 13 residues. CDR1 is LGHDT, CDR2 YNNKEL, per germline (reference sequence). The V gene end was trimmed by 6 bases and the J gene end by 5 bases; junction bases not matched to a gene: 5. The DNA for the CDR3 is TGTGCCAGCAGACCGGGACTAGGGGAGACCCAGTACTTC. Its protein is CASRPGLGETQYF.

V and J are TRBV2 and TRBJ2-3, with TRBD2 as a possible D gene (5 bases). The CDR3 spans 15 residues. Germline V CDR1 and CDR2: SNHLY, FYNNEI. The germline V and J ends were trimmed by 1 base and 6 bases, with 14 bases remaining between them. CDR3 DNA sequence: TGTGCCAGCAGTGAAGGAGCGGTACTGGGGGATACGCAGTATTTT. This codes for CASSEGAVLGDTQYF.

This clonotype was counted only a few times. The rearrangement uses TRBV5-5 and TRBJ2-2; no definite D call. Germline V CDR1 and CDR2: SGHKS, YYEKEE (reference sequence). CDR3 length: 11 residues. V was cut by 4 bases and J by 12 bases, with 10 bases left in between. For the CDR3, the DNA is TGTGCCAGCAGCCTCACCTCCCAGCTGTTTTTT. Its translation is CASSLTSQLFF.

The gene calls are TRBV11-2 and TRBJ2-5; a weak D match, TRBD2 (5 bases). Trimming took off 4 bases at V and 4 bases at J, with 16 bases between the two ends. Germline CDR1 is SGHAT and CDR2 is FQNNGV. This CDR3 has 15 residues. The CDR3 sequence: CASSYSTGSRETQYF. DNA of the CDR3: TGTGCCAGCAGCTACTCTACGGGGTCGCGAGAGACCCAGTACTTC.

In this sample, this clonotype turned up many times. The chain is built from TRBV7-9 and TRBJ2-3, with TRBD1 matching over 7 bases. V lost 0 bases, J lost 3 bases, and 3 bases stayed unmatched. CDR3 size: 15 residues. Per the germline V gene, CDR1 is SEHNR and CDR2 is FQNEAQ (reference sequence). DNA of the CDR3: TGTGCCAGCAGCTTAGCCCAGGGGGTGACAGATACGCAGTATTTT. It specifies CASSLAQGVTDTQYF.

The chain uses TRBV4-3 and TRBJ2-3; 8 positions agree with TRBD2. Trimming at V came to 4 bases and at J to 2 bases, leaving 20 bases not matched to a gene. The CDR3 has 20 amino acids. CDR1 and CDR2 (germline): LGHNA, YSLEER. CDR3 bases: TGCGCCAGCAGCCCCTTCTATGGCAGGGCCGTAGCGGGGTACACAGATACGCAGTATTTT. Protein sequence: CASSPFYGRAVAGYTDTQYF.

The rearrangement links TRBV28 to TRBJ1-1; no definite D call. CDR3 length equals 14 residues. V was cut by 7 bases and J by 0 bases, with 12 bases left in between. Germline V lookup: CDR1 MDHEN, CDR2 SYDVKM. The CDR3 sequence is CASNLLGVNTEAFF. The DNA of the CDR3 is TGTGCCAGCAACCTCCTCGGGGTGAACACTGAAGCTTTCTTT. The whole variable domain, remainder taken from reference TRBV28 and TRBJ1-1, is DVKVTQSSRYLVKRTGEKVFLECVQDMDHENMFWYRQDPGLGLRLIYFSYDVKMKEKGDIPEGYSVSREKKERFSLILESASTNQTSMYLCASNLLGVNTEAFFGQGTRLTVV.

This clonotype occurred many times. This chain links TRBV7-2 with TRBJ2-5; possibly TRBD2 for D (6 bases). V was pared by 4 bases and J by 4 bases, with 13 bases between. Germline loops: CDR1 SGHTA, CDR2 FQGNSA. The CDR3 extends over 14 amino acids. CDR3 loop: CASSYTAGSETQYF. Here the CDR3 DNA reads TGTGCCAGCAGCTACACAGCGGGTTCAGAGACCCAGTACTTC.

This clonotype was seen more than once but under ten times. The V and J genes are TRBV5-1 and TRBJ1-6; D gene unclear. V shed 1 base and J shed 0 bases, with 8 bases lying between them. Looked up from germline, CDR1 is SGHRS and CDR2 is YFSETQ. This CDR3 is 16 amino acids long. The CDR3 protein is CASSLPRSSYNSPLHF. The DNA of the CDR3 is TGCGCCAGCAGCTTGCCCCGCAGCTCCTATAATTCACCCCTCCACTTT.

This chain connects TRBV29-1 to TRBJ1-2; no reliable D call. V was clipped by 1 base and J by 2 bases, with 14 bases between them. The germline V gene has CDR1 SQVTM and CDR2 ANQGSEA. CDR3 length: 15 residues. CDR3 loop: CSVEGRIQLNYGYTF. As DNA, the CDR3 is TGCAGCGTTGAAGGTCGAATACAATTAAACTATGGCTACACCTTC.

This clonotype was seen more than once but under ten times. This chain joins TRBV7-2 and TRBJ2-5, with TRBD2 as a possible D gene (7 bases). Germline CDR1 SGHTA, CDR2 FQGNSA. The CDR3 contains 15 residues. The germline V and J ends were trimmed by 5 bases and 5 bases, with 18 bases remaining between them. The DNA for the CDR3 is TGTGCCAGCAGCAGGAGAGGGGGGGCAGGGGAGACCCAGTACTTC. Encoded protein: CASSRRGGAGETQYF.

This clonotype was counted many times. The chain recombines TRBV6-1 with TRBJ2-7, with TRBD1 matching over 7 bases. The junction had 12 bases not matched to a gene; V was cut back by 7 bases and J by 0 bases. This CDR3 has 16 residues. Germline V gene sequence: CDR1 MNHNS, CDR2 SASEGT. CDR3 protein: CASNKLGQLFSYEQYF. CDR3 sequence (DNA): TGTGCCAGCAACAAATTGGGACAGCTTTTCTCCTACGAGCAGTACTTC.

This chain uses TRBV7-2 with TRBJ2-1; D is unclear. The CDR3 is 15 residues long. Germline CDR1 and CDR2: SGHTA and FQGNSA. Trimming shortened V by 2 bases and J by 1 base, and 9 bases separated the two germline ends. This CDR3 is CASSLSSVSYNEQFF. In DNA, the CDR3 is TGTGCCAGCAGCTTAAGCTCAGTTTCCTACAATGAGCAGTTCTTC. The full variable domain, in which reference TRBV7-2 and TRBJ2-1 provide the parts outside the CDR3, is GAGVSQSPSNKVTEKGKDVELRCDPISGHTALYWYRQSLGQGLEFLIYFQGNSAPDKSGLPSDRFSAERTGGSVSTLTIQRTQQEDSAVYLCASSLSSVSYNEQFFGPGTRLTVL.

The V gene is TRBV29-1, the J gene TRBJ2-1; D perhaps matches TRBD1 (6 bases). Trimming pared 5 bases from V and 7 bases from J, leaving 12 bases between. CDR1 SQVTM and CDR2 ANQGSEA come from the germline V gene. The CDR3 runs to 12 residues. The CDR3 loop is CSVLRGMNEQFF. Written as DNA, the CDR3 is TGCAGCGTTCTAAGGGGGATGAATGAGCAGTTCTTC.

Ten or more counts support this clonotype. The V and J genes are TRBV7-2 and TRBJ2-7; tentatively, D is TRBD1 (5 bases). Looked up from germline, CDR1 is SGHTA and CDR2 is FQGNSA. V shed 2 bases and J shed 6 bases, with 14 bases lying between them. The CDR3 sequence is 14 residues long. In DNA, the CDR3 is TGTGCCAGCAGCTTATTGGGGCCGGTCGGCGAGCAGTACTTC. It translates to CASSLLGPVGEQYF. Full variable domain (remainder filled in from reference TRBV7-2 and TRBJ2-7): GAGVSQSPSNKVTEKGKDVELRCDPISGHTALYWYRQSLGQGLEFLIYFQGNSAPDKSGLPSDRFSAERTGGSVSTLTIQRTQQEDSAVYLCASSLLGPVGEQYFGPGTRLTVT.